The clone carrying this T cell receptor (beta chain) was recorded a few times. Its antigen is as yet unknown. V lost 4 bases, J lost 8 bases, and 8 bases lay in between. This CDR3 spans 11 amino acids. Germline V lookup: CDR1 MDHEN, CDR2 SYDVKM. The data derive from a study of shared clonotypes between healthy human individuals. Using immunoSEQ multiplex PCR, the repertoire was profiled, and TCRdb retains in-frame clones only, with some absent. Counted here are around 1,100,000 clones, around 77% occurring once; the ten biggest clones make up 0.89%. Overall study results and limits: Memory subsets generally showed lower estimated richness than naive subsets.

Sequencing was done on a sample of memory CD4+ T cells from PBMCs. Sample subset: CD45RA-negative fraction. The chain has TRBV28 and TRBJ2-5; possibly TRBD1 or TRBD2 for D (5 bases each). The source is a man between 18 and 29 years old in good health. Some clones in this sample may be carry-over from other donors' samples. CDR3 sequence: CASSWDATQYF. As DNA, the CDR3 is TGTGCCAGCAGTTGGGACGCCACCCAGTACTTC.